Listed here is a single T cell receptor (delta chain). Its antigen is still unknown. Since a far larger clone is one base different, this is likely a read error. Distinct nucleotide sequences in the sample also encode this CDR3. Library construction relied on multiplex PCR. Genomic DNA was amplified with a 32-plex assay using primers for all 8 TRDV and 4 TRDJ genes covering the CDR3. A 12-nucleotide UMI was attached over about 3 barcoding PCR cycles, and a second PCR was then run with Illumina adapter primers. AMPure XP beads were used to purify the libraries, whose quality was checked on a Fragment Analyzer using the HS NGS Fragment kit. Sequencing was run on an Illumina MiniSeq mid-output kit with about 21% PhiX and 150 cycles of paired-end reads. As for how the authors treated the data: MIGEC version 1.2.9 was used to process the reads, grouping the reads by UMI and building error-corrected consensus sequences. For post-processing, modified scripts from VDJtools version 1.2.1 were used together with the tcR R package. TCRdb reprocessed the public reads with the caller CATT; rows with the same DNA were merged afterwards. TCRdb, rather than the study authors, made the V and J calls. For this sample the table gives 2,000 or so delta-chain clones, of which 6.2% were detected only once. The ten biggest clones cover 53% of the sample.

This sample is drawn from a study of DNA immune sequencing with unique molecular identifiers (dated by TCRdb to about 2020). In terms of the full investigation: Immunomagnetic cell separation was used to enrich gammadelta T cells from buffy coats, and the genomic DNA of the enriched gammadelta T cells was then sequenced. Fluorescence-activated cell sorting was used to enrich gammadelta T cells from the PBMC of around ten healthy people. For the enriched versus non-enriched comparison, approximately 97 ng enriched gammadelta T-cell DNA and 1 ug non-enriched PBMC DNA were sequenced. An ultrasensitive DNA-based TRD repertoire sequencing method using PCR-introduced unique molecular identifiers was developed and validated in the study. Validation of the sequencing method was done both on synthetic reference molecules and on blood samples taken from healthy individuals. All donors were healthy individuals, and approximately 9 of the donors were profiled using sorted gammadelta T cells from peripheral blood. The paper's findings and limits, for the study overall: The primer-based approach is unable to detect novel TRD sequences that the primers do not target. Among clonotypes in healthy donors, the most frequent TRD rearrangement was TRDV2 paired with TRDJ1. TRD repertoire diversity varied between healthy donors, with several donors highly oligoclonal where top 5 clonotypes exceeded half of productive molecules.

The cysteine opens and the phenylalanine closes a CDR3 of 14 amino acids. The retained sequence is limited to the CDR3, 42 bases, with the frame set at the first base. CDR1 GEAIGNYY and CDR2 EKD were looked up in the germline V gene. V was cut back by 0 bases and J by 5 bases, leaving a gap of 12 bases between them. The V and J segments used are TRDV2 and TRDJ1; the D gene lacks a confident call. The sample comprised gamma-delta T cells from buffy coat blood. The origin of this receptor is a human donor in good health. In nucleotides, the sequence is TGTGCCTGTGACACCGTGGGAGCCACTGATAAACTCATCTTT. This sequence encodes CACDTVGATDKLIF.